Listed below are T cell receptor beta chains from one sample, sequenced in a study of cytomegalovirus exposure and HLA in healthy donors. The table came from immunoSEQ multiplex PCR; TCRdb's copy has only in-frame clones and leaves some out. The repertoire holds tens of thousands of clones, with roughly 89% as singletons. The sequenced sample consisted of PBMCs. Every receptor here comes from a woman between 40 and 50 years old in good health and CMV-seropositive. The CDR3 runs from the conserved cysteine through the conserved F or W. D genes are given only for firm matches. Clone size is stated in some rows and not others, as once, few, many or a class when expanded.

TRBD2	TRBV7-2	-	TRBJ2-5	CASSGGGLAGGKTQYF	TGTGCCAGCAGCGGCGGGGGCCTAGCGGGAGGGAAGACCCAGTACTTC
TRBD1	TRBV2	-	TRBJ2-7	CASLGEGTGRYEQYF	TGTGCCAGCTTGGGAGAAGGGACAGGAAGATACGAGCAGTACTTC
-	TRBV28	-	TRBJ2-7	CASSSPAYEQYF	TGTGCCAGCAGTTCACCGGCCTACGAGCAGTACTTC
-	TRBV7-2	-	TRBJ2-7	CASSRGRYEQYF	TGTGCCAGCAGCCGAGGGAGGTACGAGCAGTACTTC
-	TRBV13	-	TRBJ1-6	CASSRNSPLHF	TGTGCCAGCAGCCGTAATTCACCCCTCCACTTT
-	TRBV6-5	once	TRBJ1-2	CASSFRGAANYGYTF	TGTGCCAGCAGTTTTCGGGGGGCAGCTAACTATGGCTACACCTTC
TRBD1	TRBV28	-	TRBJ1-2	CASSYPGQGDGYTF	TGTGCCAGCAGCTACCCGGGACAGGGAGATGGCTACACCTTC
-	TRBV10-1	-	TRBJ2-7	CASSAGYEQYF	TGCGCCAGCAGTGCCGGCTACGAGCAGTACTTC
TRBD2	TRBV7-9	-	TRBJ2-2	CASSQTSGGIGELFF	TGTGCCAGCAGCCAAACTAGCGGGGGAATCGGGGAGCTGTTTTTT
-	TRBV6-1	-	TRBJ1-2	CASKRAPSIDYGYTF	TGTGCCAGCAAGCGGGCCCCCAGCATCGACTATGGCTACACCTTC
-	TRBV4-1	-	TRBJ2-3	CASSLRVILETDTQYF	TGCGCCAGCAGCCTTCGGGTCATATTAGAAACAGATACGCAGTATTTT
-	TRBV19	-	TRBJ1-5	CATAGVGNQPQHF	TGTGCCACCGCAGGGGTCGGAAATCAGCCCCAGCATTTT
-	TRBV2	once	TRBJ2-1	CARKDRTADYNEQFF	TGTGCCCGAAAAGACAGGACTGCGGACTACAATGAGCAGTTCTTC
TRBD1	TRBV7-6	-	TRBJ2-5	CASSPRQGAREQYF	TGTGCCAGCAGCCCTCGACAGGGGGCGCGGGAGCAGTACTTC
TRBD2	TRBV6-5	few	TRBJ2-7	CASSGTSGVNEQYF	TGTGCCAGCAGCGGGACTAGCGGGGTGAACGAGCAGTACTTC
-	TRBV7-2	-	TRBJ1-5	CASSLGWGLGQPQHF	TGTGCCAGCAGCTTAGGCTGGGGGCTCGGTCAGCCCCAGCATTTT
-	TRBV18	-	TRBJ1-1	CASSEDSTEAFF	TGTGCCAGCTCAGAGGACAGCACTGAAGCTTTCTTT
TRBD2	TRBV7-2	-	TRBJ2-1	CASSQAGGSYNEQFF	TGTGCCAGCAGCCAGGCGGGGGGCTCTTACAATGAGCAGTTCTTC
TRBD1	TRBV4-3	-	TRBJ1-2	CASSHASGQGPGYTF	TGCGCCAGCAGCCACGCCTCCGGACAGGGGCCTGGCTACACCTTC
-	TRBV5-5	-	TRBJ2-7	CASSQDLGGWYEQYF	TGCGCCAGCAGCCAAGATCTAGGGGGATGGTACGAGCAGTACTTC
TRBD1	TRBV18	-	TRBJ1-4	CASSPLQGAGATNEKLFF	TGTGCCAGCTCACCTTTACAGGGGGCAGGAGCAACTAATGAAAAACTGTTTTTT
-	TRBV19	-	TRBJ2-2	CASSIVSGANTGELFF	TGTGCCAGTAGTATAGTATCGGGGGCGAACACCGGGGAGCTGTTTTTT
TRBD1	TRBV18	-	TRBJ1-4	CASSTLGWGQGNEKLFF	TGTGCCAGCTCAACTTTAGGTTGGGGACAGGGGAATGAAAAACTGTTTTTT
-	TRBV5-1	once	TRBJ2-7	CASSLTGRSYEQYF	TGCGCCAGCAGCTTGACAGGGCGCTCCTACGAGCAGTACTTC
TRBD1	TRBV5-5	-	TRBJ2-7	CASSRGQGTSYEQYF	TGTGCCAGCAGCCGGGGACAGGGAACGTCCTACGAGCAGTACTTC
TRBD1	TRBV19	-	TRBJ2-7	CASSDDRGYEQYF	TGTGCCAGTAGTGATGACAGGGGCTACGAGCAGTACTTC
-	TRBV5-6	-	TRBJ2-1	CASSFELEAGGASYNEQFF	TGTGCCAGCAGCTTTGAATTAGAGGCTGGGGGGGCCTCTTACAATGAGCAGTTCTTC
-	TRBV18	-	TRBJ2-7	CASSPQENSYEQYF	TGTGCCAGCTCACCTCAGGAAAACTCCTACGAGCAGTACTTC
-	TRBV5-5	-	TRBJ1-1	CASSLNGGTLSTEAFF	TGTGCCAGCAGCTTAAACGGGGGGACCCTCAGCACTGAAGCTTTCTTT